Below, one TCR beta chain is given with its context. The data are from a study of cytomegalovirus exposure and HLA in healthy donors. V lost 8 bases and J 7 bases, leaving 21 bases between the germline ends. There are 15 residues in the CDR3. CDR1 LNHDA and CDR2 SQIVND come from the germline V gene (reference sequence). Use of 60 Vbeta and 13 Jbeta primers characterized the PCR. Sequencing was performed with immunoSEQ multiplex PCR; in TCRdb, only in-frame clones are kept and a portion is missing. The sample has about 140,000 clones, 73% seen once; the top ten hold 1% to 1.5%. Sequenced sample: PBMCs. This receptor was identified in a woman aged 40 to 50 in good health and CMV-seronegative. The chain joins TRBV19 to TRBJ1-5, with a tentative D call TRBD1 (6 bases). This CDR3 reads CASHKSWGRRQPQHF. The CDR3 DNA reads TGTGCCAGTCATAAAAGCTGGGGGCGCAGGCAGCCCCAGCATTTT.